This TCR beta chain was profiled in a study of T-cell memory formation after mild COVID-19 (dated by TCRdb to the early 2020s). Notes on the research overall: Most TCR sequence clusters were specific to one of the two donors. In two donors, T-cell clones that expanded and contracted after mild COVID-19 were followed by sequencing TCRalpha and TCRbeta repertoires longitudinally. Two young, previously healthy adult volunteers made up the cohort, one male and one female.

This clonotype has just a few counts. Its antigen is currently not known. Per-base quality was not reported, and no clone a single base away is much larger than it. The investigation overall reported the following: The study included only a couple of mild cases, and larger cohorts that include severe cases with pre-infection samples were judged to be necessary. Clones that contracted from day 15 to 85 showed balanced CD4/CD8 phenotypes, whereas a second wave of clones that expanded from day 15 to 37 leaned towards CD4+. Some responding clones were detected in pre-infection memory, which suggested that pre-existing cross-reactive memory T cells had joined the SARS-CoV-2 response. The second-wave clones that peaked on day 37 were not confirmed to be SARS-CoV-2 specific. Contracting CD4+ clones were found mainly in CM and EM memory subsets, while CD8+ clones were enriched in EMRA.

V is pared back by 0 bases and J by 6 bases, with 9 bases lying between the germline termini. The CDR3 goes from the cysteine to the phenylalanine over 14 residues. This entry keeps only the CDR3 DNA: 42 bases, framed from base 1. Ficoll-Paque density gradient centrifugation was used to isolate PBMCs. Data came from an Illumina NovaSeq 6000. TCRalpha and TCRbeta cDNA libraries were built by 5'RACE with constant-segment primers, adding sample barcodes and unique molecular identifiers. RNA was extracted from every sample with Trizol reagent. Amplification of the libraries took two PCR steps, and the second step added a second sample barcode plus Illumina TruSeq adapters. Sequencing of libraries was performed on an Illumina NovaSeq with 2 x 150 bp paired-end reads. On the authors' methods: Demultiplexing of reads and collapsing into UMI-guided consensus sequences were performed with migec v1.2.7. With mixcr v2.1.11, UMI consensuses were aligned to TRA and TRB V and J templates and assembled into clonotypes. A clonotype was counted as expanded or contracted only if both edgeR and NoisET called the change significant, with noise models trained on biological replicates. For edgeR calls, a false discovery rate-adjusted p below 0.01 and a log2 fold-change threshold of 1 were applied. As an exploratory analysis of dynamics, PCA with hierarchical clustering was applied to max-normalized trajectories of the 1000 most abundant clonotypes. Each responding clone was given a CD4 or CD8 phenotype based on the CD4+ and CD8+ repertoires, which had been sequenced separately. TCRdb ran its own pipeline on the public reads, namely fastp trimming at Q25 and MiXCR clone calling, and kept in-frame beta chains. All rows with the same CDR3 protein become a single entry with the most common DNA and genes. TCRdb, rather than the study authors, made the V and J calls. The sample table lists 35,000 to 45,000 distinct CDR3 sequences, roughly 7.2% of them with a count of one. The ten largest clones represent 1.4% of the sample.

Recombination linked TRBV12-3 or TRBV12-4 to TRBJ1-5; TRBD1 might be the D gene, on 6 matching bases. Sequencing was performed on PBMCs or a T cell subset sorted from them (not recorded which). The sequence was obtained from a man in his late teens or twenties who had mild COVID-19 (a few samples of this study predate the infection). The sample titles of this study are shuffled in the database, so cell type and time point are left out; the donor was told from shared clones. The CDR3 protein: CASSLAGAIQPQHF. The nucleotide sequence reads TGTGCCAGCAGTTTAGCGGGGGCGATTCAGCCCCAGCATTTT.